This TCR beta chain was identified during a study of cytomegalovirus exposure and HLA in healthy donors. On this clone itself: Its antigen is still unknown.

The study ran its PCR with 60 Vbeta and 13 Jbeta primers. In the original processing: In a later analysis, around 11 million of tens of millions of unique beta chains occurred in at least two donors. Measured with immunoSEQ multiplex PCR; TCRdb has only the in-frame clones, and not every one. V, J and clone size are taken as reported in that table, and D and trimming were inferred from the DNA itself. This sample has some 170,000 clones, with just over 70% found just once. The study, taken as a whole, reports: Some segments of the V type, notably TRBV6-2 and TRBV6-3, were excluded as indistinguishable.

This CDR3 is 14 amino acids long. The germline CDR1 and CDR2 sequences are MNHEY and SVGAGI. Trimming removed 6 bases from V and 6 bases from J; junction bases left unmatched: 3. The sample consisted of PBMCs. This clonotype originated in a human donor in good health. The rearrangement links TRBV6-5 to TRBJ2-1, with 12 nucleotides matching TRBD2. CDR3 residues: CASRRLAGVNEQFF. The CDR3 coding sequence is TGTGCCAGCAGGCGACTAGCGGGGGTCAATGAGCAGTTCTTC.